This paragraph covers one T cell receptor (beta chain) sequence. Its antigen is currently unknown. This entry belongs to a study of CD8 T cell repertoires and HIV-1 epitope variants. Turning to the study itself: T cells were stimulated with Twenty-five Gag and Nef peptides separately. The baseline condition was 1M T cells left uncultured.

Study-level results: About five clonotypes recognized Nef KF9, one HW9, none TAALDMSHF.

Only in-frame clones appear in the TCRdb table, and some are missing; sequencing was by immunoSEQ multiplex PCR. Seen here are about 95,000 clones, roughly four fifths observed once, and the top ten hold under 30%. V lost 1 base and J lost 5, with 15 bases in between. CDR1 is SGHVS, CDR2 FNYEAQ, per germline. The CDR3 contains 16 residues. The chain recombines TRBV7-6 with TRBJ2-1; D not certain. The sequenced sample consisted of uncultured baseline CD8+ T cells from peripheral blood mononuclear cells (PBMCs). The sequence came from a male donor with HIV. The CDR3 DNA sequence: TGTGCCAGCAGCTTAGAGGTAGCAGTGGGAAACAATGAGCAGTTCTTC. Residues: CASSLEVAVGNNEQFF.